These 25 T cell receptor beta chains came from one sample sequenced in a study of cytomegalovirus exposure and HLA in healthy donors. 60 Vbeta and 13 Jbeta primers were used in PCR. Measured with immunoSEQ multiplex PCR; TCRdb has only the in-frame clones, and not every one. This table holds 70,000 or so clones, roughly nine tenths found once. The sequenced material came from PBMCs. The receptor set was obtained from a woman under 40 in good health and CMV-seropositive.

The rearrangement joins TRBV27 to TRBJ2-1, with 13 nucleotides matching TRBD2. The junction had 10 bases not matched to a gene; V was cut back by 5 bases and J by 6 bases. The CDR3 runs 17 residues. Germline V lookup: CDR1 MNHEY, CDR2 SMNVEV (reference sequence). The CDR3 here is CASSTIGLAGVVNEQFF. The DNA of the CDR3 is TGTGCCAGCAGTACTATCGGACTAGCGGGAGTGGTCAATGAGCAGTTCTTC.

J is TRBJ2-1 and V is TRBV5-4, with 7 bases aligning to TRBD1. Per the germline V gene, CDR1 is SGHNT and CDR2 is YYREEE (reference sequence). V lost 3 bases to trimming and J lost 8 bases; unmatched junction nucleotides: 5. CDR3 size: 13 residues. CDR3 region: CASSWGQSDEQFF. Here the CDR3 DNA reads TGTGCCAGCAGCTGGGGACAGTCTGATGAGCAGTTCTTC.

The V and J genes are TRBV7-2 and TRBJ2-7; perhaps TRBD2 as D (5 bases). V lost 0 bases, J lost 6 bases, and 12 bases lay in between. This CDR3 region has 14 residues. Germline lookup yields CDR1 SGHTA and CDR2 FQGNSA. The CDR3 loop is CASSLAGELSEQYF. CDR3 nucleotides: TGTGCCAGCAGCTTAGCGGGAGAATTGTCCGAGCAGTACTTC.

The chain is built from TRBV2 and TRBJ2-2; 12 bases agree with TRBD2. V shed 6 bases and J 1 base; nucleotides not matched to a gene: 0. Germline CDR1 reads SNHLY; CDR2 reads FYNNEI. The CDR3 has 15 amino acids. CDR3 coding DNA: TGTGCCAGCAGGGGACTAGCGGGGAACACCGGGGAGCTGTTTTTT. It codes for CASRGLAGNTGELFF.

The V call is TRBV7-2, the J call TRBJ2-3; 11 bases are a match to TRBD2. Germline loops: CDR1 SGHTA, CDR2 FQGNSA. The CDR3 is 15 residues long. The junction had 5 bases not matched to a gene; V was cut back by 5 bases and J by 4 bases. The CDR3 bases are TGTGCCAGCAGCCAATTAGCGGGAGGGGCAGATACGCAGTATTTT. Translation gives CASSQLAGGADTQYF.

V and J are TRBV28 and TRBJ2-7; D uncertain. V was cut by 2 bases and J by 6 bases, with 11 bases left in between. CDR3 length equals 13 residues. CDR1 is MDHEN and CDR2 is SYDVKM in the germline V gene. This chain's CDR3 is CASSLPSPSEQYF. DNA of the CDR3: TGTGCCAGCAGTTTACCCTCCCCGTCCGAGCAGTACTTC.

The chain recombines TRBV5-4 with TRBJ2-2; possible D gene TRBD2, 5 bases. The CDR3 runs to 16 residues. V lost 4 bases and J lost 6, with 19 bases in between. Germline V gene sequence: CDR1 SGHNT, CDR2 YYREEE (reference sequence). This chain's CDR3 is CASSLKTPGRAGELFF. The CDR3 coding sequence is TGTGCCAGCAGCCTAAAGACCCCGGGAAGAGCCGGGGAGCTGTTTTTT. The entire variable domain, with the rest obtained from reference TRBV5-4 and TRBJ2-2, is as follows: ETGVTQSPTHLIKTRGQQVTLRCSSQSGHNTVSWYQQALGQGPQFIFQYYREEENGRGNFPPRFSGLQFPNYSSELNVNALELDDSALYLCASSLKTPGRAGELFFGEGSRLTVL.

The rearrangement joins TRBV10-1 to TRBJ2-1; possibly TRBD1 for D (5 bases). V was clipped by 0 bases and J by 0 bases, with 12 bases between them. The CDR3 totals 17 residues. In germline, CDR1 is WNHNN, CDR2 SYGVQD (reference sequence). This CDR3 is CASSESPRQFSYNEQFF. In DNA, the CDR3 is TGCGCCAGCAGTGAGTCCCCACGACAGTTCTCCTACAATGAGCAGTTCTTC.

The CDR3 loop reads CASSQSPSGQGCYGYTF. The CDR3 bases are TGCGCCAGCAGTCAATCCCCCAGCGGACAGGGGTGCTATGGCTACACCTTC. The chain uses TRBV23-1 and TRBJ1-2; TRBD1 aligns across 9 bases. TRBV23-1 is known as an ORF, though its function is uncertain. The CDR3 consists of 17 residues. The V gene end was trimmed by 0 bases and the J gene end by 4 bases; junction bases not matched to a gene: 9.

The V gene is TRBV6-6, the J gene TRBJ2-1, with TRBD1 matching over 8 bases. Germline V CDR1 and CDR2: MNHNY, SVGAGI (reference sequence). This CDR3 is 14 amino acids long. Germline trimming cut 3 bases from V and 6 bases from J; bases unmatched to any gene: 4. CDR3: CASSYYGQGNEQFF. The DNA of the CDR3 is TGTGCCAGCAGTTATTACGGACAGGGCAATGAGCAGTTCTTC.

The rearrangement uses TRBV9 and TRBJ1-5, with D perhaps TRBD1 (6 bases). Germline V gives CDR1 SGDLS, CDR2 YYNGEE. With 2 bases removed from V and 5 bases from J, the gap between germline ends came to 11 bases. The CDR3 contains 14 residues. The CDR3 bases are TGTGCCAGCAGCGTCTCAGGGGCCGATCAGCCCCAGCATTTT. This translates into CASSVSGADQPQHF. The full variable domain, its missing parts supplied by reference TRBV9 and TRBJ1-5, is DSGVTQTPKHLITATGQRVTLRCSPRSGDLSVYWYQQSLDQGLQFLIQYYNGEERAKGNILERFSAQQFPDLHSELNLSSLELGDSALYFCASSVSGADQPQHFGDGTRLSIL.

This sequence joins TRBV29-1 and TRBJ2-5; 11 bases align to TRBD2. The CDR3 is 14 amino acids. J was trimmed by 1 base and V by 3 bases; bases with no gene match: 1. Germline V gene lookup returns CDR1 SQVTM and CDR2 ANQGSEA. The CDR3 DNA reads TGCAGCGTTGATGGGACTAGCGGCCAAGAGACCCAGTACTTC. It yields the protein CSVDGTSGQETQYF. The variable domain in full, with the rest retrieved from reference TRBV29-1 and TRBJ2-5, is SAVISQKPSRDICQRGTSLTIQCQVDSQVTMMFWYRQQPGQSLTLIATANQGSEATYESGFVIDKFPISRPNLTFSTLTVSNMSPEDSSIYLCSVDGTSGQETQYFGPGTRLLVL.

In nucleotides, the CDR3 is TGTGCCAGCAGCGTCGGGACAGGGTCCACTGAAGCTTTCTTT. Translation: CASSVGTGSTEAFF. This chain connects TRBV9 to TRBJ1-1, with 9 bases identical to TRBD1. CDR3 length equals 14 residues. Germline CDR1 is SGDLS and CDR2 is YYNGEE. The ends lost 2 bases at V and 4 bases at J; junction bases unmatched: 3.

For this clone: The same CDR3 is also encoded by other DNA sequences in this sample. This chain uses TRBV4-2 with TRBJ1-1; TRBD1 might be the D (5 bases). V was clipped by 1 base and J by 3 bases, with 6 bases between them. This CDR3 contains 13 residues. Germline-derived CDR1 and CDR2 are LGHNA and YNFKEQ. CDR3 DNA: TGTGCCAGCAGCCAAGCGGGGGACACTGAAGCTTTCTTT. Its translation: CASSQAGDTEAFF.

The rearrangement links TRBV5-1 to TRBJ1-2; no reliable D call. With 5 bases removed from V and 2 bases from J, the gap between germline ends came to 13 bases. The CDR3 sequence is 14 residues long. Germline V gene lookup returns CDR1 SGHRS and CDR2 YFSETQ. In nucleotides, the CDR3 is TGCGCCAGCAGACCGCCCGGTCGGAACTATGGCTACACCTTC. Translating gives CASRPPGRNYGYTF.

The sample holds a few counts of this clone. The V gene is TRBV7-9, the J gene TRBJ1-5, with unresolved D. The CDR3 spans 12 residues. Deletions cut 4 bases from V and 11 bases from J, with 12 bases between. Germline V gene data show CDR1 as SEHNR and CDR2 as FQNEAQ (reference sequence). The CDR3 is CASSSNGRAQHF. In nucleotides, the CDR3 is TGTGCCAGCAGCTCCAATGGCCGGGCCCAGCATTTT. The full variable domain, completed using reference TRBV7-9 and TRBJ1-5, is DTGVSQNPRHKITKRGQNVTFRCDPISEHNRLYWYRQTLGQGPEFLTYFQNEAQLEKSRLLSDRFSAERPKGSFSTLEIQRTEQGDSAMYLCASSSNGRAQHFGDGTRLSIL.

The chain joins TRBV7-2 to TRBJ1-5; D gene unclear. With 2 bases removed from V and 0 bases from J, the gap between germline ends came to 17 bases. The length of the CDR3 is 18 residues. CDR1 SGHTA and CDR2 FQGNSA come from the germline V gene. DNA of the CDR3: TGTGCCAGCAGCTTAAAGGTGGTTGGCGGCTATAGCAATCAGCCCCAGCATTTT. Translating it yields CASSLKVVGGYSNQPQHF.

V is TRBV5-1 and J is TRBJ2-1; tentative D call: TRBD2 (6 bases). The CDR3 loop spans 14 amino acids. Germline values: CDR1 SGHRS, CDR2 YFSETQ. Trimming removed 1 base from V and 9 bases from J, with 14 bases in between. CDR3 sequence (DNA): TGCGCCAGCAGCTTGTCCGGGAGTCTGAGTGAGCAGTTCTTC. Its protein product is CASSLSGSLSEQFF.

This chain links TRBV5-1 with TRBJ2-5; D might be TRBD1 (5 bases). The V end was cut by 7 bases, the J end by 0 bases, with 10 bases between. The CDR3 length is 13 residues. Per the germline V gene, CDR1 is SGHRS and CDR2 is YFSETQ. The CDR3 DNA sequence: TGCGCCAGCTCCCAGGGAAACCAAGAGACCCAGTACTTC. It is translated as CASSQGNQETQYF.

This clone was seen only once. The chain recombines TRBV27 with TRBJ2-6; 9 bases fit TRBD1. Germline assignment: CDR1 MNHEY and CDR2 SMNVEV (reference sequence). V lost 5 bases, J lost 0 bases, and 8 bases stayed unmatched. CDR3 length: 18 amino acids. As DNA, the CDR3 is TGTGCCAGCAGTACCACCCGACAGGGGGACTCTGGGGCCAACGTCCTGACTTTC. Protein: CASSTTRQGDSGANVLTF.

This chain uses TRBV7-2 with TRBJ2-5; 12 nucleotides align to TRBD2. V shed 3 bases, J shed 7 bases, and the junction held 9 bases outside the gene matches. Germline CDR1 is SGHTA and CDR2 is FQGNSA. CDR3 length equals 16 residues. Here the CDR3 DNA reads TGTGCCAGCAGCTTTACTAGCGGGAGGACGCCAGTGACCCAGTACTTC. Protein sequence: CASSFTSGRTPVTQYF. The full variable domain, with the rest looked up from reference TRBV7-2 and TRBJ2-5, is GAGVSQSPSNKVTEKGKDVELRCDPISGHTALYWYRQSLGQGLEFLIYFQGNSAPDKSGLPSDRFSAERTGGSVSTLTIQRTQQEDSAVYLCASSFTSGRTPVTQYFGPGTRLLVL.

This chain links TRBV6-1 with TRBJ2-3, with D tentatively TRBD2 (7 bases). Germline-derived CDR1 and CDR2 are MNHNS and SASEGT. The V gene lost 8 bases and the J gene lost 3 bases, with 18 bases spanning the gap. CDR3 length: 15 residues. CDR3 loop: CASEQGGGPTDTQYF. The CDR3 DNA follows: TGTGCCAGCGAACAGGGCGGGGGTCCAACAGATACGCAGTATTTT.

Here the CDR3 DNA reads TGTGCCAGCAGCGTAGGGGGTAGCGCAAACAATGAGCAGTTCTTC. Translated: CASSVGGSANNEQFF. The J gene is TRBJ2-1, the V gene TRBV9; possible D gene TRBD2, 5 bases. The V end lost 0 bases, the J end lost 5 bases, and 12 bases lay between the germline ends. Per the germline V gene, CDR1 is SGDLS and CDR2 is YYNGEE. The CDR3 contains 15 residues.

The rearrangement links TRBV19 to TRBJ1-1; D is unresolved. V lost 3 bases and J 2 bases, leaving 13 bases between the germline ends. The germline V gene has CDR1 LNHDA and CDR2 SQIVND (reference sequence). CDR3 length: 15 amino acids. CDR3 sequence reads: CASSIGLALNTEAFF. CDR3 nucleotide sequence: TGTGCCAGTAGTATTGGGCTGGCCCTTAACACTGAAGCTTTCTTT.

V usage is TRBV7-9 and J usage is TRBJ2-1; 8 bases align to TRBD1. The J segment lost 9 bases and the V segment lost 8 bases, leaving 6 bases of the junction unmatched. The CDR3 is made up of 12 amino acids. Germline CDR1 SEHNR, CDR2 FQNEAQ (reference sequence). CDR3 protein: CASLTGVAEQFF. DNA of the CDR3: TGTGCCAGCTTGACAGGGGTGGCTGAGCAGTTCTTC. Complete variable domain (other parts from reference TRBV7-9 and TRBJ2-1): DTGVSQNPRHKITKRGQNVTFRCDPISEHNRLYWYRQTLGQGPEFLTYFQNEAQLEKSRLLSDRFSAERPKGSFSTLEIQRTEQGDSAMYLCASLTGVAEQFFGPGTRLTVL.